A selection of T cell receptor beta chains follows, all from one sample in a study of regulatory T cells in long-lasting Graves disease. TCRdb analysed the multiplex PCR reads with MiXCR anew, one entry per CDR3 protein. The table has about 500,000 distinct CDR3 sequences, approximately 12% seen once. The same data also went into a second study, on T cells in Graves' hyperthyroidism and ophthalmopathy.

The sequenced sample was peripheral blood mononuclear cells (PBMCs), obtained at new diagnosis, from a patient treated with antithyroid drugs. These receptors all come from a woman aged 25-40 years with Graves disease. The CDR3 runs from the conserved cysteine through the conserved F or W. A D gene is named only where the DNA matches it firmly. The size of a clone is reported for some rows only, either as once, few or many, or as a class for expanded clones.

cdr3_length | clone_size | d_call | j_call | v_call | cdr3_aa | cdr3_nt
11 | many | - | TRBJ1-2 | TRBV30 | CAWTRRYGYTF | TGTGCCTGGACAAGGCGGTATGGCTACACCTTC
15 | many | - | TRBJ2-1 | TRBV18 | CASSLPRAAYNEQFF | TGTGCCAGCTCCCTCCCCAGGGCGGCCTACAATGAGCAGTTCTTC
15 | - | - | TRBJ1-5 | TRBV20-1 | CSARDRANLGQPQHF | TGCAGTGCTAGAGATAGGGCGAACCTAGGTCAGCCCCAGCATTTT
16 | few | TRBD2 | TRBJ2-3 | TRBV5-1 | CASSVGLAGSADTQYF | TGCGCCAGCAGCGTAGGACTAGCGGGGTCCGCAGATACGCAGTATTTT
13 | few | - | TRBJ1-1 | TRBV20-1 | CSARLQGDTEAFF | TGCAGTGCTAGGCTACAGGGTGACACTGAAGCTTTCTTT
14 | many | - | TRBJ1-1 | TRBV28 | CASSSPGDRTEAFF | TGTGCCAGCAGTTCCCCGGGAGATAGGACTGAAGCTTTCTTT
14 | - | - | TRBJ2-3 | TRBV4-3 | CASTVDRHADTQYF | TGCGCCAGCACCGTAGACAGACACGCCGATACGCAGTATTTT
19 | many | TRBD2 | TRBJ2-5 | TRBV28 | CASSFDTSGRALGEETQYF | TGTGCCAGCAGTTTCGACACTAGCGGGAGGGCTCTGGGTGAAGAGACCCAGTACTTC
14 | many | TRBD2 | TRBJ2-1 | TRBV29-1 | CSVYGGSEMGEQFF | TGCAGCGTCTACGGCGGGAGCGAAATGGGTGAGCAGTTCTTC
13 | many | - | TRBJ2-5 | TRBV6-5 | CASSWRRQETQYF | TGTGCCAGCAGTTGGCGGCGGCAAGAGACCCAGTACTTC
15 | many | - | TRBJ2-1 | TRBV27 | CASSSQSVPVGEQFF | TGTGCCAGCAGCTCACAGAGTGTCCCGGTCGGTGAGCAGTTCTTC
15 | many | TRBD2 | TRBJ2-1 | TRBV7-2 | CASSPGTSTYNEQFF | TGTGCCAGCAGCCCCGGGACTAGCACCTACAATGAGCAGTTCTTC
18 | many | TRBD2 | TRBJ2-3 | TRBV20-1 | CSALIAGATVSISDTQYF | TGCAGTGCTCTAATAGCGGGAGCCACCGTTTCCATCTCAGATACGCAGTATTTT
14 | - | TRBD1 | TRBJ1-2 | TRBV3-1 | CASSRWTGMNGYTF | TGTGCCAGCAGCCGCTGGACAGGGATGAATGGCTACACCTTC
12 | - | - | TRBJ2-7 | TRBV28 | CASSPSGGEQYF | TGTGCCAGCAGCCCCAGTGGGGGGGAGCAGTACTTC
16 | many | - | TRBJ2-6 | TRBV11-2 | CASSQEQGSGANVLTF | TGCGCCAGCAGCCAGGAACAGGGCTCTGGGGCCAACGTCCTGACTTTC
12 | - | TRBD1 | TRBJ1-1 | TRBV20-1 | CSALRQGAEAFF | TGCAGTGCACTGAGACAGGGCGCTGAAGCTTTCTTT
18 | many | TRBD2 | TRBJ2-3 | TRBV6-4 | CASSEGLLAGVFTDTQYF | TGTGCCAGCAGTGAAGGGTTGCTAGCGGGAGTTTTTACAGATACGCAGTATTTT
15 | - | - | TRBJ1-5 | TRBV4-2 | CASSQDPGNNQPQHF | TGTGCCAGCAGCCAAGACCCCGGAAACAATCAGCCCCAGCATTTT
15 | - | TRBD2 | TRBJ2-5 | TRBV7-8 | CASSLWREVKETQHF | TGTGCCAGCAGCTTATGGCGGGAGGTCAAGGAGACCCAGCACTTC
16 | many | TRBD1 | TRBJ1-5 | TRBV6-2/TRBV6-3 | CASSQLPGAGGQPQHF | TGTGCCAGCAGTCAACTCCCTGGGGCAGGGGGTCAGCCCCAGCATTTT
14 | many | - | TRBJ1-2 | TRBV20-1 | CSAAGAPLAAGYTF | TGCAGTGCGGCCGGGGCTCCTCTCGCGGCAGGCTACACCTTC
21 | few | TRBD1 | TRBJ2-6 | TRBV9 | CASSRPGTGGLVYSGANVLTF | TGTGCCAGCAGTCGTCCCGGGACAGGGGGTTTAGTCTACTCTGGGGCCAACGTCCTGACTTTC
14 | - | TRBD1 | TRBJ1-5 | TRBV6-1 | CAISRDSLNQPQHF | TGTGCCATCAGTCGGGACAGCCTCAATCAGCCCCAGCATTTT
16 | once | - | TRBJ2-3 | TRBV4-2 | CASSQDRGGAADTQYF | TGTGCCAGCAGCCAAGATCGAGGAGGTGCGGCAGATACGCAGTATTTT
16 | few | TRBD2 | TRBJ2-2 | TRBV7-8 | CASSSMRLAGTGELFF | TGTGCCAGCAGCTCTATGAGACTAGCGGGAACCGGGGAGCTGTTTTTT
14 | many | - | TRBJ1-3 | TRBV28 | CASSPPGSGNTIYF | TGTGCCAGCAGCCCCCCAGGCTCTGGAAACACCATATATTTT
15 | many | TRBD1 | TRBJ1-2 | TRBV20-1 | CSAGNGDRGQRGYTF | TGCAGTGCTGGAAACGGGGACAGGGGGCAGAGGGGCTACACCTTC
13 | many | - | TRBJ2-3 | TRBV11-2 | CASSLDPGDTQYF | TGTGCCAGCAGCTTAGATCCAGGTGATACGCAGTATTTT
17 | - | - | TRBJ1-5 | TRBV19 | CASSRRARSYSNQPQHF | TGTGCCAGTAGCCGAAGGGCACGCTCTTATAGCAATCAGCCCCAGCATTTT
14 | many | TRBD1 | TRBJ1-2 | TRBV9 | CASSKAGQNYGYTF | TGTGCCAGCAGCAAAGCGGGACAGAACTATGGCTACACCTTC
16 | few | - | TRBJ2-3 | TRBV20-1 | CSARDPNVKSKDTQYF | TGCAGTGCTAGAGATCCAAACGTGAAGTCAAAGGATACGCAGTATTTT
14 | many | - | TRBJ1-6 | TRBV7-8 | CASSLGGLNSPLHF | TGTGCCAGCAGCTTAGGGGGGCTTAATTCACCCCTCCACTTT
15 | many | TRBD2 | TRBJ2-7 | TRBV5-8 | CASSQGTSMRTEQYF | TGTGCCAGCAGCCAAGGGACTAGCATGCGGACCGAGCAGTACTTC
14 | many | - | TRBJ1-1 | TRBV19 | CASSYRTAYTEAFF | TGTGCCAGTAGTTACAGGACGGCCTACACTGAAGCTTTCTTT
16 | many | - | TRBJ1-4 | TRBV12-3/TRBV12-4 | CASSFTGARTNEKLFF | TGTGCCAGCAGTTTTACGGGGGCCCGGACTAATGAAAAACTGTTTTTT
16 | many | - | TRBJ1-4 | TRBV15 | CATSSVIYEGYEKLFF | TGTGCCACCAGCAGTGTAATCTACGAGGGATATGAAAAACTGTTTTTT
14 | many | - | TRBJ2-5 | TRBV2 | CASTGEDPEGTQYF | TGTGCCAGCACGGGGGAGGACCCAGAGGGGACCCAGTACTTC
13 | few | - | TRBJ1-6 | TRBV28 | CASSPGTLSPLHF | TGTGCCAGCAGCCCCGGGACATTATCACCCCTCCACTTT
15 | many | TRBD2 | TRBJ2-2 | TRBV30 | CAWSPGLAGTGELFF | TGTGCCTGGAGTCCGGGACTAGCGGGCACCGGGGAGCTGTTTTTT
15 | many | - | TRBJ1-5 | TRBV20-1 | CSARGAGTVGQPQHF | TGCAGTGCTAGAGGGGCAGGGACGGTCGGTCAGCCCCAGCATTTT
13 | many | - | TRBJ2-1 | TRBV27 | CASSLSGGNEQFF | TGTGCCAGCAGTTTATCGGGGGGCAATGAGCAGTTCTTC
14 | few | TRBD1 | TRBJ1-5 | TRBV20-1 | CSAYTGEGNQPQHF | TGCAGTGCTTATACAGGGGAAGGCAATCAGCCCCAGCATTTT
15 | - | TRBD2 | TRBJ2-1 | TRBV11-1 | CASSLQREGPDEQFF | TGTGCCAGCAGCCTACAGCGGGAGGGCCCCGATGAGCAGTTCTTC
10 | many | - | TRBJ2-1 | TRBV2 | CASIFNEQFF | TGTGCCTCAATCTTCAATGAGCAGTTCTTC
14 | many | - | TRBJ2-1 | TRBV28 | CASSPGVIRNEQFF | TGTGCCAGCAGCCCGGGCGTAATCCGCAATGAGCAGTTCTTC
15 | - | TRBD2 | TRBJ2-5 | TRBV20-1 | CSARRGAAGEETQYF | TGCAGTGCTAGAAGAGGAGCCGCGGGAGAAGAGACCCAGTACTTC
15 | many | TRBD2 | TRBJ2-2 | TRBV2 | CASSDGGGPTGELFF | TGTGCCAGCAGTGACGGGGGAGGGCCTACCGGGGAGCTGTTTTTT
16 | - | TRBD1 | TRBJ1-4 | TRBV3-1 | CASSQGLAQGEGKLFF | TGTGCCAGCAGCCAAGGTCTTGCACAGGGGGAGGGAAAACTGTTTTTT
14 | - | - | TRBJ2-1 | TRBV7-2 | CASSPGSGSDEQFF | TGTGCCAGCAGCCCTGGATCAGGGAGCGATGAGCAGTTCTTC
14 | few | - | TRBJ2-3 | TRBV19 | CASSIRTFTDTQYF | TGTGCCAGTAGTATCCGAACATTCACAGATACGCAGTATTTT
15 | many | TRBD1 | TRBJ2-5 | TRBV20-1 | CSARGRRGIRETQYF | TGCAGTGCTAGAGGGCGCAGGGGGATTCGGGAGACCCAGTACTTC
15 | many | - | TRBJ2-1 | TRBV24-1 | CATSDSAKPLNEQFF | TGTGCCACCAGTGATTCGGCTAAGCCTTTGAATGAGCAGTTCTTC
14 | many | TRBD2 | TRBJ2-1 | TRBV27 | CASSFTSGGFEQFF | TGTGCCAGCAGTTTCACTAGCGGGGGTTTTGAGCAGTTCTTC
14 | many | - | TRBJ1-4 | TRBV6-2/TRBV6-3 | CASSLGPRSEKLFF | TGTGCCAGCAGTCTGGGGCCCCGTAGTGAAAAACTGTTTTTT
13 | few | - | TRBJ1-6 | TRBV11-3 | CASREQGNSPLHF | TGTGCCAGCAGAGAACAGGGTAATTCACCCCTCCACTTT
15 | - | - | TRBJ2-1 | TRBV18 | CASSPPSSSYNEQFF | TGTGCCAGCTCACCACCCTCGAGCTCCTACAATGAGCAGTTCTTC
15 | many | - | TRBJ2-3 | TRBV11-2 | CASSLISGYTDTQYF | TGTGCCAGCAGCTTAATTTCAGGGTACACAGATACGCAGTATTTT
19 | many | TRBD2 | TRBJ2-4 | TRBV7-2 | CASSLPGLAALLAKNIQYF | TGTGCCAGCAGCCTTCCGGGACTAGCGGCCCTACTAGCCAAAAACATTCAGTACTTC